This T cell receptor (beta chain) was recorded in a study of T cells in localized non-small cell lung cancer. Study-wide findings and caveats: For the top 100 tumor clones, a median roughly 56 also appeared in adjacent lung. Blood T cell density predicted longer survival; adjacent-lung clonality, shorter.

This clone was observed a single time. Its antigen remains unidentified. Trimming stripped 4 bases from V and 4 bases from J, with 20 bases between. This CDR3 is built from 16 residues. Germline CDR1 is SGDLS and CDR2 is YYNGEE. Sequenced by immunoSEQ multiplex PCR; TCRdb stores in-frame clones only, minus some. The table lists around 140,000 clones, around 89% of them singletons, with approximately 1.5% in the top ten. The material sequenced was peripheral blood, taken before any cancer treatment. The chain is built from TRBV9 and TRBJ1-1; D gene ambiguous. This clonotype originated in a female donor over 55 with stage I lung adenocarcinoma. The chain's CDR3 is CASSTPRNGVTTEAFF. Here the CDR3 DNA reads TGTGCCAGCAGCACCCCCAGGAATGGTGTGACCACTGAAGCTTTCTTT.